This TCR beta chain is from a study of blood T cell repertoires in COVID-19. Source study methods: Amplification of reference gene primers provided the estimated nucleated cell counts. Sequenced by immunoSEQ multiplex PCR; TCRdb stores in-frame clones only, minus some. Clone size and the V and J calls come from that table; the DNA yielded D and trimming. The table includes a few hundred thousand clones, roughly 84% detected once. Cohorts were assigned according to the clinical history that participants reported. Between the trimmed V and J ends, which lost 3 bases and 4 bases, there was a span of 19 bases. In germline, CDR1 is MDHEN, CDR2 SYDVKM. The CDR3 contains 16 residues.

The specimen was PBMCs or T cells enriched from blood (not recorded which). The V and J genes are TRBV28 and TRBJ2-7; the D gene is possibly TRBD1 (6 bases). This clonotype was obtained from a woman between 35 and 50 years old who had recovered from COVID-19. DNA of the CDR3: TGTGCCAGCAGTTTTTTGGGCCAGGGGATAGTATACGAGCAGTACTTC. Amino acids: CASSFLGQGIVYEQYF.